A selection of T cell receptor beta chains follows, all from one sample in a study of regulatory T cells in long-lasting Graves disease. MiXCR, run by TCRdb on the multiplex PCR reads, gives a single entry per CDR3 protein. Of 350,000 to 500,000 distinct CDR3 sequences in the sample, 16% were seen once. These records were also assigned to another study, of T cells in Graves' hyperthyroidism and ophthalmopathy.

The sample was peripheral blood mononuclear cells (PBMCs), taken at new diagnosis, from a patient treated with antithyroid drugs. These receptor sequences come from a woman younger than 30 with Graves disease. Both conserved end residues are part of each CDR3. D genes are given only for firm matches. A clone size is listed for some rows: how often the clone was seen (once, few, many), or a class if it is expanded.

clone_size j_call d_call v_call cdr3_aa cdr3_nt
many TRBJ2-7 TRBD2 TRBV20-1 CSEVASGSYEQYF TGCAGTGAAGTTGCTAGCGGATCCTACGAGCAGTACTTC
many TRBJ2-7 - TRBV12-3/TRBV12-4 CASSSFLTSSYEQYF TGTGCCAGCAGTTCGTTCCTGACTAGCTCCTACGAGCAGTACTTC
- TRBJ1-4 TRBD1 TRBV14 CASSRPGQGPEREKLFF TGTGCCAGCAGCCGACCGGGACAGGGACCGGAGAGGGAAAAACTGTTTTTT
- TRBJ1-1 - TRBV28 CASSPTITEAFF TGTGCCAGCAGTCCGACGATCACTGAAGCTTTCTTT
few TRBJ2-1 - TRBV6-1 CASTVDNEQFF TGTGCCAGCACGGTGGACAATGAGCAGTTCTTC
many TRBJ2-5 TRBD1 TRBV2 CASSGTGRETQYF TGTGCCAGCAGTGGGACAGGGAGAGAGACCCAGTACTTC
few TRBJ1-2 TRBD1 TRBV20-1 CSAIGTGHYGYTF TGCAGTGCCATCGGGACAGGCCACTATGGCTACACCTTC
many TRBJ2-1 - TRBV7-3 CASSLTGGAYGNEQFF TGTGCCAGCAGCTTAACGGGCGGGGCTTACGGCAATGAGCAGTTCTTC
few TRBJ2-1 TRBD1 TRBV5-1 CASSLGYRGIGDEQFF TGCGCCAGCAGCCTGGGCTACAGGGGGATAGGCGATGAGCAGTTCTTC
many TRBJ2-1 - TRBV20-1 CSAPREDKREQFF TGCAGTGCTCCCAGAGAGGATAAGCGTGAGCAGTTCTTC
- TRBJ2-5 TRBD2 TRBV9 CASSVASGSGRSLIETQYF TGTGCCAGCAGCGTAGCTAGTGGAAGCGGGAGGTCCCTGATAGAGACCCAGTACTTC
few TRBJ1-1 - TRBV6-4 CASSDPYSQVAMNTEAFF TGTGCCAGCAGTGACCCCTACAGTCAAGTGGCGATGAACACTGAAGCTTTCTTT
few TRBJ2-4 - TRBV5-1 CASSLGSIAKNIQYF TGTGCCAGCAGCTTGGGCAGTATAGCCAAAAACATTCAGTACTTC
many TRBJ2-3 - TRBV6-9 CASSYTASDTQYF TGTGCCAGCAGTTATACAGCGTCAGATACGCAGTATTTT
many TRBJ2-1 TRBD2 TRBV27 CASSTLEAGGHNEQFF TGTGCCAGCAGTACTCTCGAGGCGGGAGGTCACAATGAGCAGTTCTTC
few TRBJ2-3 TRBD1 TRBV20-1 CSVSQGADTQYF TGCAGCGTGAGCCAGGGGGCAGATACGCAGTATTTT
few TRBJ2-7 TRBD1 TRBV10-2 CASARTGIGEQYF TGCGCCAGCGCGCGGACAGGGATAGGGGAGCAGTACTTC
- TRBJ1-5 - TRBV4-1 CASSPKGRGLNQPQHF TGCGCCAGCAGCCCCAAAGGACGGGGACTCAATCAGCCCCAGCATTTT
few TRBJ2-1 - TRBV20-1 CSARDIPSVLGNEQFF TGCAGTGCTAGAGATATTCCCAGCGTCCTAGGCAATGAGCAGTTCTTC
many TRBJ2-7 - TRBV13 CASSLGPPLYEQYF TGTGCCAGCAGCTTAGGCCCTCCTCTCTACGAGCAGTACTTC
many TRBJ1-2 - TRBV20-1 CSARPSTSYGYTF TGCAGTGCTAGACCGAGTACTAGCTATGGCTACACCTTC
- TRBJ2-1 - TRBV6-1 CASSEEANKPYNEQFF TGTGCCAGCAGTGAAGAGGCTAACAAACCTTACAATGAGCAGTTCTTC
many TRBJ2-7 TRBD1 TRBV10-3 CAIASGTGGYEQYF TGTGCCATCGCGTCCGGGACAGGGGGCTACGAGCAGTACTTC
many TRBJ2-1 - TRBV20-1 CSARDLTAYNEQFF TGCAGTGCTAGAGATTTGACGGCATACAATGAGCAGTTCTTC
few TRBJ2-3 - TRBV7-9 CASSLGQFTDTQYF TGTGCCAGCAGCTTAGGACAGTTTACAGATACGCAGTATTTT
many TRBJ2-1 - TRBV3-1 CASSHGSGREQFF TGTGCCAGCAGCCATGGGTCGGGAAGGGAGCAGTTCTTC